The 6 T cell receptor beta chains in this list originate from one sample, sequenced in a study of CXCR3-negative and CXCR3-positive naive CD8 T cells. Through 5' RACE with UMI labels, the TRB cDNA libraries were prepared. TCRdb reprocessed the 5' RACE reads and stores each CDR3 protein as one record, lacking DNA. This listing includes about 92,000 distinct CDR3 sequences. Sequencing was done on a sample of naive CXCR3- CD8+ T cells from blood. Subset defined: CD45RO-CCR7+CD27+CD95- naive CD8+ T cells lacking CXCR3 (TNR3-). The receptors come from a human donor in good health. Some clones in this sample may be carry-over from other donors' samples.

Here the CDR3 reads CSVEDSFYEQYF. The genes are TRBV29-1 and TRBJ2-7. The CDR3 length is 12 residues. Per the germline V gene, CDR1 is SQVTM and CDR2 is ANQGSEA.

This rearrangement joins TRBV12-3 or TRBV12-4 to TRBJ2-2. The CDR3 is made up of 12 amino acids. This CDR3 is CASLANTGELFF.

The V call is TRBV28, the J call TRBJ2-7; no DNA is available, so the TRBD2 call from TCRdb remains unchecked. Germline lookup yields CDR1 MDHEN and CDR2 SYDVKM. This CDR3 is 14 amino acids long. The CDR3 loop is CASSATSGPREQYF.

This clonotype ranks as medium-sized (0.01 to 0.1%) in terms of frequency. The chain carries TRBV29-1 and TRBJ2-5; no DNA is available, so the TRBD2 call from TCRdb remains unchecked. This CDR3 has 17 amino acids. Germline assignment: CDR1 SQVTM and CDR2 ANQGSEA. This CDR3 reads CSVEDPGTSGNQETQYF.

This rearrangement joins TRBV12-3 or TRBV12-4 to TRBJ1-6. The CDR3 contains 14 residues. The CDR3 loop is CASRVVGSDSPLHF.

The rearrangement links TRBV7-3 to TRBJ2-7; TCRdb names TRBD2, which stays unverified in the absence of DNA. The CDR3 has 15 amino acids. CDR1 and CDR2 from the germline V gene are SGHTA and FQGTGA. CDR3 sequence: CASSLTSGGTYEQYF.